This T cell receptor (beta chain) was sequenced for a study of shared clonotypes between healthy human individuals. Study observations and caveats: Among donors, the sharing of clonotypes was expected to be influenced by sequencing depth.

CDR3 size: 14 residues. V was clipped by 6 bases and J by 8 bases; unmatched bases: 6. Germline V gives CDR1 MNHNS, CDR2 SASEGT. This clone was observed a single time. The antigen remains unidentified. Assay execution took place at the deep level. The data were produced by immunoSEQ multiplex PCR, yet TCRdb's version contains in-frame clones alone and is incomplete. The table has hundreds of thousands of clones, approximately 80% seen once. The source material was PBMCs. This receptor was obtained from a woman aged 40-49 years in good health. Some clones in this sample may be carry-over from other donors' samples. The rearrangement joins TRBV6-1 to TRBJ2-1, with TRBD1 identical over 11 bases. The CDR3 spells CASSRDRGSDEQFF. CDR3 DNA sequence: TGTGCCAGCAGCCGGGACAGGGGGTCGGATGAGCAGTTCTTC.